This T cell receptor beta chain is drawn from a study of CD8+ T cells in alopecia areata. Study findings and constraints: Scalp lesions, especially in alopecia totalis/universalis, had higher clonality than normal scalp. Normal-skin resident alphabeta T cells also appear among scalp sample sequences. Against the mouse data, patients shared TCRs less clearly, possibly for HLA reasons.

Comments on this clone: The antigen remains unidentified.

The authors sorted CD4+ and CD8+ T cells from PBMCs. V was shortened by 0 bases and J by 2 bases, with 6 bases between the two germline ends. The CDR3 sequence is 15 residues long. Germline CDR1 SGDLS, CDR2 YYNGEE. Extracted from the samples, RNA was reverse transcribed into cDNA to serve as the sequencing template. Generated by immunoSEQ multiplex PCR, the TCRdb table keeps only in-frame clones and is missing some. The sample has 100,000 to 120,000 clones, around 59% seen once; the top ten hold 20% to 25%. The clonotype originates from a human donor in good health. Sequenced: CD8+ T cells sorted from blood. The chain couples TRBV9 to TRBJ2-6; weak D call: TRBD1 (5 bases). CDR3 in DNA: TGTGCCAGCAGCGTAGGGGGCGCTGGGGCCAACGTCCTGACTTTC. Protein product: CASSVGGAGANVLTF.